This T cell receptor beta chain was observed in a study of T cells after posttransplantation cyclophosphamide. Turning to this clone: Its antigen remains unknown.

Study findings and constraints: Recipient CMV seropositivity and CMV reactivation strongly tracked TRB clonality. Later blood repertoires were often dominated by clones from the donor CD8+ memory compartment.

The assay was immunoSEQ multiplex PCR, and TCRdb's table has in-frame clones only and misses some. The table shows approximately 52,000 clones, with 86% occurring only once. What was sequenced was PBMCs. The TCR comes from a man younger than 40 with a blood cancer, CMV-positive, and with a related stem cell donor.

CDR3 sequence: CASSPSRGRGTNEKLFF. CDR3 sequence (DNA): TGTGCCAGCAGCCCCTCCAGGGGGCGAGGGACTAATGAAAAACTGTTTTTT. V and J are TRBV5-6 and TRBJ1-4, with 8 nucleotides matching TRBD1. CDR3 length: 17 amino acids. Trimming took 4 bases from V and 2 from J; bases not matched to a gene: 10. In germline, CDR1 is SGHDT, CDR2 YYEEEE.